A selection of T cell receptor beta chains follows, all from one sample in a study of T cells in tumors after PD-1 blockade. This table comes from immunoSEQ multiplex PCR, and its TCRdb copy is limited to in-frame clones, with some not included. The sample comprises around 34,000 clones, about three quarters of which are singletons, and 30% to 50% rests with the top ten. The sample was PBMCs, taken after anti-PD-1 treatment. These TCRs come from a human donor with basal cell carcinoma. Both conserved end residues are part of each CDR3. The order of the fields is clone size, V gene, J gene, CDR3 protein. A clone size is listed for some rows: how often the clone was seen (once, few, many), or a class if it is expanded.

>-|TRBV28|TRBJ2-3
CASSFRQGRADTQYF
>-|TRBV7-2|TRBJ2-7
CASSLGQGGSYEQYF
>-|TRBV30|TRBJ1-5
CAWTNGKQPQHF
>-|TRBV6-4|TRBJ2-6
CASSAAGGGSGANVLTF
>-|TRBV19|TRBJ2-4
CASSREGMQNIQYF
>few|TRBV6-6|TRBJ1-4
CASSYSTKDSNEKLFF
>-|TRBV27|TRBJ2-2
CASSLLNTGELFF
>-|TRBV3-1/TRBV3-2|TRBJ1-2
CASSQKGAEGKGGYTF
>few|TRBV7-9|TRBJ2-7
CASSHPGPYEQYF
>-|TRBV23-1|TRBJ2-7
CASSQFPPVGCGQGYEQYF
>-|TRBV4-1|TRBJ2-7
CASSQEAGGREGNYEQYF
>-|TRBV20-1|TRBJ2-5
CSARWQETQYF
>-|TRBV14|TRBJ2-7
CASSQDALWKQYF
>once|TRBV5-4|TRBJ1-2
CASSLNRAGYTF
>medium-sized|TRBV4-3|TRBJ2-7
CASSQVYGASYEQYF
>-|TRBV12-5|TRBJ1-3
CASARGGAGNTIYF
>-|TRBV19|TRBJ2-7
CASSTSGTRGDEQYF
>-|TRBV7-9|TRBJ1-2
CASSPILMTGAYGYTF
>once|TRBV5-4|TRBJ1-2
CASSRPGQGIGANYGYTF
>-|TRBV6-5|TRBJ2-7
CASGADRAEQYF
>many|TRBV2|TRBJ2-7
CASEPAGAYEQYF
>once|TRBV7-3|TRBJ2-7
CASSLDGSSYEQYF
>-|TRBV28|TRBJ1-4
CASKIGSGGKEKLFF
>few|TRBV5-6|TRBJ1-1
CASSLGGTADTEAFF
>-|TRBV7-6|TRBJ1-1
CASSLAGSGNTEAFF
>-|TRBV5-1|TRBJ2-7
CASSATGVPYEQYF
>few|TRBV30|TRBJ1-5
CAWSVPNQPQHF
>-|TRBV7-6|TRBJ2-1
CASSPRLAGIEQFF
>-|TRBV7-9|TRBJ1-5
CASSSKGGEPQHF
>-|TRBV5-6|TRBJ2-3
CASSLDRGAQYF
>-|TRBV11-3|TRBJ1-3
CASSERSTRTGNTIYF
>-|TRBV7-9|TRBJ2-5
CASSAASVGETQYF
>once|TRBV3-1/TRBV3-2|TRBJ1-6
CASSQGIGGENSPLHF
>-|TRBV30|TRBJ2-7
CAWTAKGHRSYEQYF
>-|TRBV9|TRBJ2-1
CASSVGSGAYNEQFF
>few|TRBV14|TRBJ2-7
CASSQDPRAIDF
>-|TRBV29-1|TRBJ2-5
CSVADIVETQYF
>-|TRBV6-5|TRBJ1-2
CASSKSGTAGGYTF
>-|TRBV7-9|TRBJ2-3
CASSLSGDTDTQYF
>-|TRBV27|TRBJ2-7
CARPYEQYF
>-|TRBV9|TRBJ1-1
CASSVGAGGDTEAFF
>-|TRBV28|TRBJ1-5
CASSLSGQGNQPQHF